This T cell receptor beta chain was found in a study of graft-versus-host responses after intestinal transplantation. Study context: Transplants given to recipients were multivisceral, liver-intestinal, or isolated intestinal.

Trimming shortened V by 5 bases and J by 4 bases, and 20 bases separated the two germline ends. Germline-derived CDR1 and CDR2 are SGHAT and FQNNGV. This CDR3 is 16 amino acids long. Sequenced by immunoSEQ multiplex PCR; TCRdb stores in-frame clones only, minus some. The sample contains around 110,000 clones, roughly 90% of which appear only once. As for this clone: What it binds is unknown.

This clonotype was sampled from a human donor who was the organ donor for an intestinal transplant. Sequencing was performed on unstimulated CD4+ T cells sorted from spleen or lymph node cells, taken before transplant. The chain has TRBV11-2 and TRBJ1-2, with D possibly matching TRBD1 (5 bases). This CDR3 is CASSPRQSRLSYGYTF. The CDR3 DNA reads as TGTGCCAGCAGCCCCCGACAGTCAAGGCTGAGCTATGGCTACACCTTC.